The 30 T cell receptor beta chains below were found in one sample sequenced in a study of T-cell reconstitution after alpha-beta-depleted transplantation in children. Unique molecular identifiers featured in how the TCRbeta library was prepared. Via MiXCR, TCRdb re-called the PCR reads, giving one row per CDR3 protein. The sample includes approximately 290,000 distinct CDR3 sequences, about 9.9% of them seen just once. The sample in question was peripheral blood, obtained 180 days after TCRalphabeta/CD19-depleted stem cell transplant. All receptors derive from a male patient aged 2 to 10 who had a stem cell transplant for chronic granulomatous disease, so the T cells may come from the graft donor.

This clonotype was picked up a small number of times. The J gene is TRBJ2-1, the V gene TRBV18, with a possible D match to TRBD1 (5 bases). Trimming stripped 3 bases from V and 0 bases from J, with 9 bases between. Germline CDR1 KGHSH, CDR2 LQKENI. There are 15 residues in the CDR3. The CDR3 protein is CASSPPGASYNEQFF. In DNA form, the CDR3 reads TGTGCCAGCTCACCCCCTGGGGCCTCCTACAATGAGCAGTTCTTC.

Regarding this clonotype: Possible read error: a much larger clone is one base away. CDR3 in DNA: TGTGCCGTCAGCTTAGGGACTAGCGGCGGAGATACGCAGTATTTT. Residues: CAVSLGTSGGDTQYF. V usage is TRBV7-6 and J usage is TRBJ2-3; 11 bases map to TRBD2. V was pared by 11 bases and J by 5 bases, with 12 bases of the junction left unmatched. The CDR3 extends over 15 amino acids. Germline CDR1 is SGHVS and CDR2 is FNYEAQ. The variable domain in full, completed from reference TRBV7-6 and TRBJ2-3, reads GAGVSQSPRYKVTKRGQDVALRCDPISGHVSLYWYRQALGQGPEFLTYFNYEAQQDKSGLPNDRFSAERPEGSISTLTIQRTEQRDSAMYRCAVSLGTSGGDTQYFGPGTRLTVL.

This clonotype came up many times. The genes are TRBV7-2 and TRBJ2-7; D call uncertain. The ends were cut back, 5 bases at V and 4 bases at J, with 6 bases in the middle. Germline CDR1 and CDR2: SGHTA and FQGNSA. This CDR3 is built from 11 residues. The CDR3 DNA follows: TGTGCCAGCAGCGCGAAATACGAGCAGTACTTC. This gives the protein CASSAKYEQYF.

The table lists this clonotype with many counts. The chain couples TRBV5-1 to TRBJ1-2, with D perhaps TRBD1 (6 bases). CDR3 length: 17 residues. V was trimmed by 3 bases and J by 2 bases, leaving 20 bases between them. The germline V gene has CDR1 SGHRS and CDR2 YFSETQ. The CDR3 reads CASSWTSRGQENYGYTF. In DNA, the CDR3 is TGCGCCAGCAGCTGGACATCCCGGGGGCAAGAGAACTATGGCTACACCTTC.

This clonotype occurred many times. V is TRBV29-1 and J is TRBJ2-2; 8 bases line up with TRBD2. Trimming cost V 5 bases and J 5 bases; bases outside gene matches: 1. There are 12 residues in the CDR3. Germline V gene lookup returns CDR1 SQVTM and CDR2 ANQGSEA. CDR3 coding DNA: TGCAGCGTTATAGCGGGGACCGGGGAGCTGTTTTTT. Translation: CSVIAGTGELFF.

Turning to this clonotype: One end of the junction varies from germline; a read error may be responsible. V gene TRBV10-3 combines with J gene TRBJ2-5; 10 positions agree with TRBD2. There are 14 residues in the CDR3. The germline CDR1 and CDR2 sequences are ENHRY and SYGVKD. CDR3 residues: CTISPGTSVETQYF. CDR3 sequence (DNA): TGTACCATCAGCCCCGGGACTAGCGTTGAGACCCAGTACTTC.

This clonotype was picked up many times. The chain couples TRBV20-1 to TRBJ2-5; the match to TRBD2 covers 9 bases. In germline, CDR1 is DFQATT, CDR2 SNEGSKA (reference sequence). CDR3 size: 13 residues. V shed 3 bases, J shed 2 bases, and the junction held 1 base outside the gene matches. CDR3 coding DNA: TGCAGTGCTAGGACTAGCGGACAAGAGACCCAGTACTTC. Translating gives CSARTSGQETQYF.

At least ten counts were recorded for this clonotype. The J gene is TRBJ2-3, the V gene TRBV20-1; 7 positions agree with TRBD2. Germline V gives CDR1 DFQATT, CDR2 SNEGSKA (reference sequence). The ends lost 0 bases at V and 2 bases at J; junction bases unmatched: 14. The CDR3 is 18 residues long. The CDR3 loop is CSARDIFRLAGDTDTQYF. CDR3 sequence (DNA): TGCAGTGCTAGAGATATTTTTAGGTTAGCGGGCGACACAGATACGCAGTATTTT.

This clonotype was counted at least ten times. The chain joins TRBV5-1 to TRBJ2-5; 13 bases align to TRBD2. V shed 0 bases, J shed 8 bases, and the junction held 7 bases outside the gene matches. In germline, CDR1 is SGHRS, CDR2 YFSETQ. This CDR3 region has 16 residues. The CDR3 region is CASSLEWTSGGVTQYF. In nucleotides, the CDR3 is TGCGCCAGCAGCTTGGAGTGGACTAGCGGGGGTGTTACCCAGTACTTC.

This clonotype occurred many times. V and J are TRBV5-5 and TRBJ1-5; 7 bases map to TRBD1. From germline, CDR1 is SGHKS and CDR2 YYEKEE (reference sequence). There are 15 residues in the CDR3. Germline trimming cut 4 bases from V and 5 bases from J; bases unmatched to any gene: 9. The CDR3 sequence: CASSPLDRAHQPQHF. Written as DNA, the CDR3 is TGTGCCAGCAGCCCCCTTGACAGGGCCCATCAGCCCCAGCATTTT.

The table lists this clonotype with many counts. J is TRBJ2-4 and V is TRBV12-3 or TRBV12-4, with D unclear. Trimming left V 1 base short and J 2 bases short, with 3 bases between. This CDR3 comprises 13 residues. The CDR3 sequence is CASSLGPKNIQYF. CDR3 sequence (DNA): TGTGCCAGCAGTTTAGGTCCCAAAAACATTCAGTACTTC.

This clonotype was seen ten or more times. J is TRBJ2-1 and V is TRBV7-8; 15 nucleotides agree with TRBD2. This CDR3 comprises 12 residues. In germline, CDR1 is SGHVS, CDR2 FQNEAQ. V shed 5 bases and J 15 bases; nucleotides not matched to a gene: 2. DNA for the CDR3: TGTGCCAGCAGCCAGGGACTAGCGGGAGGGTTCTTC. This sequence encodes CASSQGLAGGFF.

This clonotype showed up many times. This chain links TRBV7-6 with TRBJ2-4; no clear D gene. V was pared by 5 bases and J by 0 bases, with 14 bases between. The CDR3 length is 16 residues. The germline V gene has CDR1 SGHVS and CDR2 FNYEAQ. CDR3 sequence: CASSPGQSIAKNIQYF. The DNA of the CDR3 is TGTGCCAGCAGCCCCGGGCAGTCGATAGCCAAAAACATTCAGTACTTC.

This clonotype was picked up many times. The J gene is TRBJ1-1, the V gene TRBV29-1; D is uncertain. With 4 bases removed from V and 0 bases from J, the gap between germline ends came to 9 bases. The germline gives CDR1 SQVTM, CDR2 ANQGSEA. This CDR3 region has 13 residues. The DNA for the CDR3 is TGCAGCGTTGCATTCGGATTGAACACTGAAGCTTTCTTT. It translates to CSVAFGLNTEAFF.

The V and J genes are TRBV7-8 and TRBJ1-2; no definite D call. V lost 1 base to trimming and J lost 2 bases, with 5 bases between them. CDR1 is SGHVS and CDR2 is FQNEAQ in the germline V gene. The CDR3 is 13 amino acids. This chain's CDR3 is CASSLVVNYGYTF. DNA for the CDR3: TGTGCCAGCAGCTTAGTGGTAAACTATGGCTACACCTTC.

Points on this clonotype: A read error may be the cause here, since a much bigger clone is one base away. This chain joins TRBV30 and TRBJ2-7; 12 bases map to TRBD2. The CDR3 is made up of 14 amino acids. CDR1 is GTSNPN, CDR2 SVGIG, per germline (reference sequence). Trimming at V came to 4 bases and at J to 5 bases, leaving 6 bases not matched to a gene. The CDR3 nucleotides read TGTGCCTGGAAGAGGACTAGCGGGATTCACGAGCAGTACTTC. It is translated as CAWKRTSGIHEQYF.

V gene TRBV20-1 combines with J gene TRBJ1-6; weak D call: TRBD1 (5 bases). The V end was cut by 1 base, the J end by 5 bases, with 9 bases between. The V gene's germline CDR1 is DFQATT and CDR2 SNEGSKA (reference sequence). The CDR3 totals 14 residues. CDR3 DNA sequence: TGCAGTGCTAGAGGACAGAGAGATAATTCACCCCTCCACTTT. Amino acids: CSARGQRDNSPLHF.

The CDR3 coding sequence is TGTGCCAGTAGTAAAAGCAATCAGCCCCAGCATTTT. Its translation: CASSKSNQPQHF. This rearrangement joins TRBV19 to TRBJ1-5; unclear D gene. V dropped 4 bases and J dropped 1 base, with 2 bases sitting between them. The germline V gene has CDR1 LNHDA and CDR2 SQIVND (reference sequence). CDR3 length equals 12 residues. Variable domain in full (rest from reference TRBV19 and TRBJ1-5): DGGITQSPKYLFRKEGQNVTLSCEQNLNHDAMYWYRQDPGQGLRLIYYSQIVNDFQKGDIAEGYSVSREKKESFPLTVTSAQKNPTAFYLCASSKSNQPQHFGDGTRLSIL.

Comments on this clonotype: A much larger clone differs from this one at a single base, so this may be a read error. V gene TRBV12-3 or TRBV12-4 combines with J gene TRBJ2-5; perhaps TRBD1 as D (5 bases). The CDR3 length is 14 residues. CDR3 loop: CGSSLTQGLETQYF. For the CDR3, the DNA is TGTGGCAGCAGTTTAACCCAGGGTCTTGAGACCCAGTACTTC.

Of note for this clonotype: Just one base apart from a much larger clone, this may be a read error. V is TRBV7-2 and J is TRBJ1-1; TRBD1 agrees at 7 bases. There are 14 residues in the CDR3. Germline CDR1 reads SGHTA; CDR2 reads FQGNSA. The CDR3 DNA reads as TGTGCCAGCAGCACCCGAACAGGGGCCCCTGAAGCTCTCTTT. Translated: CASSTRTGAPEALF. The whole variable domain, remainder taken from reference TRBV7-2 and TRBJ1-1, is GAGVSQSPSNKVTEKGKDVELRCDPISGHTALYWYRQSLGQGLEFLIYFQGNSAPDKSGLPSDRFSAERTGGSVSTLTIQRTQQEDSAVYLCASSTRTGAPEALFGQGTRLTVV.

The chain uses TRBV28 and TRBJ1-1; no clear D gene. This CDR3 has 15 residues. The germline V and J ends were trimmed by 1 base and 5 bases, with 14 bases remaining between them. Germline CDR1 is MDHEN and CDR2 is SYDVKM. The CDR3: CASSLSRTLGTEAFF. CDR3 nucleotide sequence: TGTGCCAGCAGTTTATCCAGAACCCTGGGAACTGAAGCTTTCTTT.

This clonotype was seen repeatedly, ten times or more. The rearrangement links TRBV10-3 to TRBJ1-5; no reliable D call. The CDR3 runs to 18 residues. Germline lookup yields CDR1 ENHRY and CDR2 SYGVKD. The V end lost 3 bases, the J end lost 0 bases, and 18 bases lay between the germline ends. The CDR3 DNA sequence: TGTGCCATCAGTGACGGATTTATTTCCGAGGCTAGCAATCAGCCCCAGCATTTT. Its protein product is CAISDGFISEASNQPQHF.

Ten or more counts support this clonotype. V is TRBV5-1 and J is TRBJ2-7; either TRBD1 or TRBD2 may supply D (5 bases each). The CDR3 length is 15 residues. V was shortened by 0 bases and J by 9 bases, with 19 bases between the two germline ends. The germline gives CDR1 SGHRS, CDR2 YFSETQ. The CDR3 coding sequence is TGCGCCAGCAGCTTGGCCGAGGGGTCCGCCGGTTGGCAGTACTTC. This sequence encodes CASSLAEGSAGWQYF.

The sample holds many counts of this clonotype. This chain links TRBV9 with TRBJ1-1; TRBD1 is a possible D gene (5 bases). The V gene's germline CDR1 is SGDLS and CDR2 YYNGEE. The CDR3 sequence is 14 residues long. The germline V and J ends were trimmed by 0 bases and 1 base, with 7 bases remaining between them. The CDR3 here is CASSVVTENTEAFF. DNA of the CDR3: TGTGCCAGCAGCGTAGTGACAGAGAACACTGAAGCTTTCTTT.

There are many counts of this clonotype. The rearrangement joins TRBV11-2 to TRBJ2-3; 8 bases agree with TRBD2. The V and J ends lost 0 bases and 2 bases, in that order; junction bases with no gene match: 7. This CDR3 region has 17 residues. Germline lookup yields CDR1 SGHAT and CDR2 FQNNGV. The CDR3 here is CASSLDPPGGYTDTQYF. The DNA for the CDR3 is TGTGCCAGCAGCTTAGATCCCCCGGGAGGGTACACAGATACGCAGTATTTT.

A few counts support this clonotype. The chain recombines TRBV12-3 or TRBV12-4 with TRBJ2-1, with D possibly called TRBD1 or TRBD2 (5 bases each). The V and J ends lost 4 bases and 6 bases respectively, with 13 bases between them. The CDR3 runs to 14 residues. In DNA form, the CDR3 reads TGTGCCAGCAGTTGGCTTCCAGGGAGCAATGAGCAGTTCTTC. Protein product: CASSWLPGSNEQFF.

This clonotype was recorded many times. V and J are TRBV6-2 or TRBV6-3 and TRBJ2-1, with TRBD2 matching 16 bases. V dropped 6 bases and J dropped 1; count of bases not matched to a gene: 15. This CDR3 region has 21 residues. Germline V gene data show CDR1 as MNHEY and CDR2 as SVGEGT. CDR3 region: CASSPVVGTSGGGQSYNEQFF. CDR3 sequence (DNA): TGTGCCAGCAGCCCTGTTGTCGGGACTAGCGGGGGGGGCCAATCCTACAATGAGCAGTTCTTC.

The chain is built from TRBV5-6 and TRBJ1-5, with 7 bases identical to TRBD1. The CDR3 runs 15 residues. CDR1 is SGHDT and CDR2 is YYEEEE in the germline V gene. V dropped 5 bases and J dropped 2; count of bases not matched to a gene: 7. CDR3: CASSLQGFGNQPQHF. CDR3 DNA sequence: TGTGCCAGCAGTCTACAGGGGTTTGGCAATCAGCCCCAGCATTTT.

This clonotype was counted only a few times. The rearrangement uses TRBV5-6 and TRBJ2-5; TRBD2 agrees at 11 bases. Trimming removed 4 bases from V and 9 bases from J; junction bases left unmatched: 5. The V gene's germline CDR1 is SGHDT and CDR2 YYEEEE. The CDR3 is 13 amino acids. CDR3 bases: TGTGCCAGCAGCCTGGGGACTAGCGGACCCCAGTACTTC. Translated: CASSLGTSGPQYF.

The CDR3 protein is CASRPDGGGYTF. CDR3 nucleotides: TGTGCCAGCAGGCCGGACGGCGGTGGCTACACCTTC. J is TRBJ1-2 and V is TRBV6-2 or TRBV6-3; D gene ambiguous. V was trimmed by 6 bases and J by 7 bases, leaving 12 bases between them. The CDR3 runs 12 residues. Germline assignment: CDR1 MNHEY and CDR2 SVGEGT.